Described below is a single T cell receptor beta chain sequence and its context. No DNA is shown, since the ends of the CDR3 on it are uncertain; the CDR3 is the one TCRdb lists. The sample comes from a study of Graves' ophthalmopathy and Graves' hyperthyroidism. As the template, RNA transcripts were used to amplify TCR beta CDR3 regions. An opening RT-PCR round employed HTBI primers and preceded a second-round multiplex PCR. TCRdb recomputed calls from the multiplex PCR reads with MiXCR, one row per CDR3 protein. This table holds 350,000 to 400,000 distinct CDR3 sequences, about 16% found once. The CDR3 sequence runs 16 residues, both termini included. Germline CDR1 reads MNHEY; CDR2 reads SVGEGT.

The receptor comes from a woman under 30 with stable Graves' hyperthyroidism. Material: peripheral blood. The chain links TRBV6-2 or TRBV6-3 to TRBJ2-7; TRBD2 is taken as the D call from the table, unchecked against the DNA. The CDR3 region is CASSYFGPGGVYEQYF.